Below are 24 T cell receptor beta chains sequenced from a single sample in a study of CD8 T cells in ankylosing spondylitis. Study results and limitations: Within ankylosing spondylitis blood, a TCR beta motif made up of several highly homologous variants appeared to be characteristic.

The antigens for these receptors are not known. MiXCR, run by TCRdb on the 5' RACE reads, gives a single entry per CDR3 protein. In the table there are 700,000 or so distinct CDR3 sequences, 15% to 20% of which are singletons. Sequenced input: blood, either unsorted or a sorted T cell fraction (not recorded which). These receptors were obtained from a male donor with ankylosing spondylitis.

A few counts support this clonotype. The chain recombines TRBV29-1 with TRBJ1-5, with TRBD1 as a possible D gene (6 bases). The CDR3 is 13 residues long. CDR1 is SQVTM, CDR2 ANQGSEA, per germline. Trimming removed 6 bases from V and 2 bases from J, with 11 bases in between. The CDR3 DNA follows: TGCAGCGTCAGCACAGGGCGCAATCAGCCCCAGCATTTT. Its protein product is CSVSTGRNQPQHF. Supplemented by reference TRBV29-1 and TRBJ1-5, the full variable domain reads SAVISQKPSRDICQRGTSLTIQCQVDSQVTMMFWYRQQPGQSLTLIATANQGSEATYESGFVIDKFPISRPNLTFSTLTVSNMSPEDSSIYLCSVSTGRNQPQHFGDGTRLSIL.

There are a few counts of this clonotype. This sequence joins TRBV5-4 and TRBJ1-1; maybe TRBD1 (5 bases). Trimming shortened V by 4 bases and J by 3 bases, and 13 bases separated the two germline ends. Germline CDR1 is SGHNT and CDR2 is YYREEE (reference sequence). The CDR3 consists of 14 residues. CDR3 DNA sequence: TGTGCCAGCAGCCGCTCTGGGGCGGACACTGAAGCTTTCTTT. It translates to CASSRSGADTEAFF.

The chain uses TRBV5-1 and TRBJ1-2; a weak D match, TRBD1 (6 bases). The CDR3 consists of 13 residues. Germline V gene lookup returns CDR1 SGHRS and CDR2 YFSETQ. Trimming cost V 2 bases and J 7 bases, with 12 bases left between them. CDR3 amino acids: CASSFGQPFGYTF. The DNA of the CDR3 is TGCGCCAGCAGCTTTGGACAGCCCTTTGGCTACACCTTC.

The rearrangement joins TRBV12-3 or TRBV12-4 to TRBJ2-5; 10 bases are a match to TRBD2. V lost 3 bases, J lost 4 bases, and 11 bases stayed unmatched. The length of the CDR3 is 17 residues. The CDR3 DNA sequence: TGTGCCAGCAGTTTCCCGGCTAGCGGGAGAGGGGGAGAGACCCAGTACTTC. Protein product: CASSFPASGRGGETQYF.

The gene calls are TRBV20-1 and TRBJ1-6; D is perhaps TRBD1 (6 bases). In germline, CDR1 is DFQATT, CDR2 SNEGSKA (reference sequence). The CDR3 totals 18 residues. Trimming left V 2 bases short and J 5 bases short, with 22 bases between. The CDR3 bases are TGCAGTGCTAGACCCAACGGGGGGGCCAGCAACAATAATTCACCCCTCCACTTT. Translated, it gives CSARPNGGASNNNSPLHF.

This chain links TRBV20-1 with TRBJ1-5; D possibly corresponds to TRBD1 (6 bases). Between the trimmed V and J ends, which lost 2 bases and 7 bases, there was a span of 21 bases. The CDR3 has 16 residues. Germline V gene lookup returns CDR1 DFQATT and CDR2 SNEGSKA (reference sequence). CDR3 DNA sequence: TGCAGTGCTAGACGGGGGCAGGGAGGGTCCGGGCAGCCCCAGCATTTT. This codes for CSARRGQGGSGQPQHF.

This clonotype came up a few times. The J gene is TRBJ1-3, the V gene TRBV18; a possible D gene is TRBD1 (5 bases). Germline V gives CDR1 KGHSH, CDR2 LQKENI. Trimming pared 3 bases from V and 0 bases from J, leaving 9 bases between. The CDR3 is 15 amino acids. CDR3 protein: CASSPSRDSGNTIYF. The CDR3 region has the DNA TGTGCCAGCTCACCCTCCAGGGACTCTGGAAACACCATATATTTT.

The rearrangement uses TRBV25-1 and TRBJ2-2; 12 bases match TRBD2. CDR1 MGHDK and CDR2 SYGVNS come from the germline V gene. The CDR3 contains 16 residues. Losses at the gene ends were 5 bases for V and 4 bases for J; bases not matched to a gene: 5. CDR3: CASSRTSGTGTGELFF. The CDR3 nucleotides are TGTGCCAGCAGTCGGACTAGCGGGACTGGCACCGGGGAGCTGTTTTTT. Complete variable domain (other parts from reference TRBV25-1 and TRBJ2-2): EADIYQTPRYLVIGTGKKITLECSQTMGHDKMYWYQQDPGMELHLIHYSYGVNSTEKGDLSSESTVSRIRTEHFPLTLESARPSHTSQYLCASSRTSGTGTGELFFGEGSRLTVL.

This chain links TRBV11-2 with TRBJ2-1, with 10 bases identical to TRBD1. The CDR3 consists of 13 residues. V was pared by 6 bases and J by 12 bases, with 8 bases of the junction left unmatched. In germline, CDR1 is SGHAT, CDR2 FQNNGV. This CDR3 is CASSPGQGTGQFF. DNA for the CDR3: TGTGCCAGCAGTCCGGGACAGGGGACAGGGCAGTTCTTC.

This clonotype was counted between two and nine times. The chain recombines TRBV5-1 with TRBJ2-1; tentatively, D is TRBD2 (5 bases). The CDR3 extends over 14 amino acids. V was trimmed by 2 bases and J by 5 bases, leaving 11 bases between them. Germline V gives CDR1 SGHRS, CDR2 YFSETQ. CDR3 residues: CASSLRRPHNEQFF. The CDR3 nucleotides are TGCGCCAGCAGCTTAAGGAGGCCGCACAATGAGCAGTTCTTC.

This clonotype appeared a few times. The chain carries TRBV12-3 or TRBV12-4 and TRBJ1-3; D is possibly TRBD1 (6 bases). There are 17 residues in the CDR3. V was shortened by 2 bases and J by 0 bases, with 14 bases between the two germline ends. CDR3 DNA: TGTGCCAGCAGTTTATCAACAGGGCCCCACTCTGGAAACACCATATATTTT. This translates into CASSLSTGPHSGNTIYF.

The chain recombines TRBV20-1 with TRBJ2-7, with a possible D match to TRBD2 (6 bases). Deletions cut 0 bases from V and 4 bases from J, with 16 bases between. This CDR3 comprises 15 residues. Germline V gene lookup returns CDR1 DFQATT and CDR2 SNEGSKA (reference sequence). In DNA form, the CDR3 reads TGCAGTGCTAGAGATCCCGGGGGTCTGGAATACGAGCAGTACTTC. This codes for CSARDPGGLEYEQYF.

The CDR3 coding sequence is TGCGCCAGCAGCCAAGACCCGACGGTCACCTACGAGCAGTACTTC. Translated: CASSQDPTVTYEQYF. The chain combines TRBV4-3 with TRBJ2-7; D gene unclear. This CDR3 comprises 15 residues. The V end was cut by 0 bases, the J end by 2 bases, with 11 bases between. Per germline, CDR1 LGHNA and CDR2 YSLEER.

This clonotype has just one count. The CDR3 DNA reads as TGTGCCAGCAGCTTAGTCCAGGGTAGCTTTAACTCTGGAAACACCATATATTTT. It encodes CASSLVQGSFNSGNTIYF. This sequence joins TRBV7-6 and TRBJ1-3; D is perhaps TRBD1 (5 bases). This CDR3 region has 18 residues. Germline V gene lookup returns CDR1 SGHVS and CDR2 FNYEAQ. The V end lost 1 base, the J end lost 0 bases, and 16 bases lay between the germline ends.

There are a few counts of this clonotype. The gene calls are TRBV6-5 and TRBJ2-7; D is undetermined. The CDR3 is 11 residues long. The germline CDR1 and CDR2 sequences are MNHEY and SVGAGI. Between the trimmed V and J ends, which lost 6 bases and 6 bases, there was a span of 9 bases. CDR3: CASRSLFEQYF. The CDR3 DNA is TGTGCCAGCAGGAGCCTTTTCGAGCAGTACTTC.

The chain employs TRBV7-9 and TRBJ1-1, with D unresolved. This CDR3 contains 13 residues. V was shortened by 7 bases and J by 5 bases, with 14 bases between the two germline ends. Per germline, CDR1 SEHNR and CDR2 FQNEAQ (reference sequence). The CDR3 DNA reads as TGTGCCAGCAACCTCGTCGGGGAAACTGAAGCTTTCTTT. Amino acids: CASNLVGETEAFF.

The chain links TRBV29-1 to TRBJ2-3, with 11 bases lining up with TRBD1. Per germline, CDR1 SQVTM and CDR2 ANQGSEA. Trimming took 5 bases from V and 2 from J; bases not matched to a gene: 6. CDR3 length: 15 amino acids. CDR3 in DNA: TGCAGCGTTCTCCGGGACAGGGGGTTCACAGATACGCAGTATTTT. Residues: CSVLRDRGFTDTQYF.

The rearrangement joins TRBV30 to TRBJ2-3; D remains ambiguous. The length of the CDR3 is 11 residues. The V gene's germline CDR1 is GTSNPN and CDR2 SVGIG (reference sequence). Trimming stripped 4 bases from V and 5 bases from J, with 7 bases between. This CDR3 is CAWTSGDTQYF. CDR3 sequence (DNA): TGTGCCTGGACCTCCGGAGATACGCAGTATTTT.

This clonotype was observed a few times. The V and J genes are TRBV5-1 and TRBJ2-7; tentative D call: TRBD2 (6 bases). The CDR3 length is 13 residues. CDR1 and CDR2 (germline): SGHRS, YFSETQ. The V end was cut by 1 base, the J end by 5 bases, with 10 bases between. The CDR3 DNA follows: TGCGCCAGCAGCTTGCGGCGGGGTAACGAGCAGTACTTC. It is translated as CASSLRRGNEQYF.

J is TRBJ2-3 and V is TRBV19; tentative D call: TRBD1 (5 bases). This CDR3 comprises 15 residues. Deletions cut 6 bases from V and 0 bases from J, with 13 bases between. Germline V gene data show CDR1 as LNHDA and CDR2 as SQIVND (reference sequence). CDR3 loop: CASSTEGVSTDTQYF. The CDR3 bases are TGTGCCAGTAGCACCGAAGGGGTTAGCACAGATACGCAGTATTTT.

A note on this clonotype: One end of the junction fails to match germline, which may point to a read error. For the CDR3, the DNA is TGCTGTGCTAGCCCTTTTCAGGGGGGTGGCAATCAGCCCCAGCATTTT. Translating gives CCASPFQGGGNQPQHF. The chain recombines TRBV20-1 with TRBJ1-5; 7 bases match TRBD1. CDR3 length equals 16 residues. From germline, CDR1 is DFQATT and CDR2 SNEGSKA (reference sequence).

The gene calls are TRBV3-1 and TRBJ1-2, with D possibly matching TRBD1 (5 bases). Trimming shortened V by 0 bases and J by 7 bases, and 18 bases separated the two germline ends. Germline V gene data show CDR1 as LGHDT and CDR2 as YNNKEL (reference sequence). This CDR3 comprises 16 residues. CDR3 residues: CASSQDPSGTISGYTF. The CDR3 DNA reads TGTGCCAGCAGCCAAGATCCCTCAGGGACTATCTCTGGCTACACCTTC.

This clonotype turned up a few times. The chain has TRBV5-1 and TRBJ1-2, with D hard to call. Looked up from germline, CDR1 is SGHRS and CDR2 is YFSETQ. Between the trimmed V and J ends, which lost 3 bases and 2 bases, there was a span of 14 bases. This CDR3 is 15 amino acids long. In nucleotides, the CDR3 is TGCGCCAGCAGCTCTTCTCTCAGGAAAAACTATGGCTACACCTTC. Translating it yields CASSSSLRKNYGYTF.

The V and J genes are TRBV7-2 and TRBJ2-3; D tentatively fits TRBD1 or TRBD2 (6 bases each). The CDR3 has 16 amino acids. V gave up 5 bases and J gave up 6 bases, with 21 bases separating them. Germline-derived CDR1 and CDR2 are SGHTA and FQGNSA. The DNA for the CDR3 is TGTGCCAGCAGCCCGCTAGTCGGGGGCGTGGTGGATACGCAGTATTTT. Its translation is CASSPLVGGVVDTQYF.